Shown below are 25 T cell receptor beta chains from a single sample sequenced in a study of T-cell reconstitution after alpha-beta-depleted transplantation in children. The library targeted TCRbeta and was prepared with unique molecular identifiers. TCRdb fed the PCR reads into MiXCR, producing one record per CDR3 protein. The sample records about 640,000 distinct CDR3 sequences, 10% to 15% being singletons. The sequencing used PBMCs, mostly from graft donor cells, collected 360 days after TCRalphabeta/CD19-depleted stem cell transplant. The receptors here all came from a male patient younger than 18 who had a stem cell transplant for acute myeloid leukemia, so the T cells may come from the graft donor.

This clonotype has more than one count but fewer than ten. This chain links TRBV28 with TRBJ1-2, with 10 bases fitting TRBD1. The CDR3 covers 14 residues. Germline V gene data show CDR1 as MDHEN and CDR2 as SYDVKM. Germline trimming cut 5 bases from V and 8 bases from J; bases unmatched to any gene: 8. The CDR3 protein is CASSRIGTGEGYTF. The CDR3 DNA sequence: TGTGCCAGCAGTCGAATAGGGACAGGGGAAGGCTACACCTTC.

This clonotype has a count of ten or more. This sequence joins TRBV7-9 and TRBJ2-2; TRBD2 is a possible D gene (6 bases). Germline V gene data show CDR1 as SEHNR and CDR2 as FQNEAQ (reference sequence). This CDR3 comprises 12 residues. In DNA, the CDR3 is TGTGGGACGGGAGAAGGCTCCGGGGAGCTGTTTTTT. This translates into CGTGEGSGELFF. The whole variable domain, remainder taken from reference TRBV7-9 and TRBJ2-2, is DTGVSQNPRHKITKRGQNVTFRCDPISEHNRLYWYRQTLGQGPEFLTYFQNEAQLEKSRLLSDRFSAERPKGSFSTLEIQRTEQGDSAMYLCGTGEGSGELFFGEGSRLTVL.

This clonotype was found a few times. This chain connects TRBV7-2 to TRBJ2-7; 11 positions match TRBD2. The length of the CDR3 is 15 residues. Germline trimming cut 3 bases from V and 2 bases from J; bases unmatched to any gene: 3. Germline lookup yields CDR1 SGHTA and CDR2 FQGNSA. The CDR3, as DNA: TGTGCCAGCAGCTTTCCGGGACTAGCGGCCTACGAGCAGTACTTC. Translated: CASSFPGLAAYEQYF.

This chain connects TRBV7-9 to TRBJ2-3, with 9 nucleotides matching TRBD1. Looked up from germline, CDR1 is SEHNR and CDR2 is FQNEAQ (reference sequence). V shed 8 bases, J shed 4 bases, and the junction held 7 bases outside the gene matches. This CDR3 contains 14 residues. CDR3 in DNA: TGTGCCAGCCTCACAGGGGGCGCGGCAGATACGCAGTATTTT. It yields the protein CASLTGGAADTQYF.

The CDR3 region is CASSPTGRDNYGYTF. CDR3 nucleotides: TGTGCCAGTAGTCCGACAGGGCGCGATAACTATGGCTACACCTTC. This chain uses TRBV19 with TRBJ1-2; the match to TRBD1 covers 7 bases. Trimming cost V 5 bases and J 1 base; bases outside gene matches: 7. The germline gives CDR1 LNHDA, CDR2 SQIVND (reference sequence). The CDR3 spans 15 residues.

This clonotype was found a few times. CDR3 in DNA: TGTGCCACCAGCAGAGCTCGACAGGGAGGGCGCGCGATGGGGGACATTCAGTACTTC. Its translation is CATSRARQGGRAMGDIQYF. The rearrangement uses TRBV15 and TRBJ2-4; D might be TRBD1 or TRBD2, each matching 7 bases. V gave up 1 base and J gave up 8 bases, with 27 bases separating them. Germline assignment: CDR1 LNHNV and CDR2 YYDKDF (reference sequence). This CDR3 contains 19 residues.

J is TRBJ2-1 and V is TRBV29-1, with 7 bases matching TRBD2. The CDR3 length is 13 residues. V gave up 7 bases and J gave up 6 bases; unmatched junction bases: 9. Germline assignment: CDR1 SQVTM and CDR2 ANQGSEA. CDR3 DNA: TGCAGCGGGGAGGGCTCAAGGGTCAATGAGCAGTTCTTC. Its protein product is CSGEGSRVNEQFF.

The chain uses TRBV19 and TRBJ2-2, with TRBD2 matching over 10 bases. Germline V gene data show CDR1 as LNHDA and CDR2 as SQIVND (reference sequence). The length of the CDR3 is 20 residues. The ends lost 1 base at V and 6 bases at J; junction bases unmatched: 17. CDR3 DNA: TGTGCCAGTAGTATAGCGGGTCGGCTAGCGGGAGCCTTATTTCCCGGGGAGCTGTTTTTT. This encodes CASSIAGRLAGALFPGELFF.

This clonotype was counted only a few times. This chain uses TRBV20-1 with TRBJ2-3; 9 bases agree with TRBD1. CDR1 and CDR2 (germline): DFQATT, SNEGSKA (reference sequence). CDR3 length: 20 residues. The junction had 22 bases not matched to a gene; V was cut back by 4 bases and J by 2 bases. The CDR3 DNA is TGCAGTGCTACAACCCCCGGGACAGGGTTTTGGTCGCGGTTCACAGATACGCAGTATTTT. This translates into CSATTPGTGFWSRFTDTQYF.

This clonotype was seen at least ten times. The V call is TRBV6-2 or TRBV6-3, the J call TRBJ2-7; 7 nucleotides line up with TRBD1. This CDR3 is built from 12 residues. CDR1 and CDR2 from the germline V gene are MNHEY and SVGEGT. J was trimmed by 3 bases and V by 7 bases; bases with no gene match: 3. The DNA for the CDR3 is TGTGCCAGCAAACCAGGGGGCTACGAGCAGTACTTC. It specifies CASKPGGYEQYF.

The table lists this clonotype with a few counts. In DNA form, the CDR3 reads TGTGCCAGCAGCTCGCGGACGCAATGGGGCATTCAGTACTTC. Translated: CASSSRTQWGIQYF. V gene TRBV27 combines with J gene TRBJ2-4, with D unresolved. This CDR3 region has 14 residues. Germline-derived CDR1 and CDR2 are MNHEY and SMNVEV (reference sequence). V lost 6 bases and J 9 bases, leaving 18 bases between the germline ends.

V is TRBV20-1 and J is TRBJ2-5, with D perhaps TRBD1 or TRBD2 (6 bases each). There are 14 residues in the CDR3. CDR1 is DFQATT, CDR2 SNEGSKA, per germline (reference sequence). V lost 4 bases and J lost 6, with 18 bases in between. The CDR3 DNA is TGCAGTGCTACCCTTCCGGGGGCGGGGAAGACCCAGTACTTC. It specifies CSATLPGAGKTQYF.

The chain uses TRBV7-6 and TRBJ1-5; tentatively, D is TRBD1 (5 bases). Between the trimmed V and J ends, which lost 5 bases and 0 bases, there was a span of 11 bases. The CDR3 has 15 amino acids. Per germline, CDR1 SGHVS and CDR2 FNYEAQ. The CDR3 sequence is CASSPDSLSNQPQHF. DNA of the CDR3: TGTGCCAGCAGCCCCGACAGCCTTAGCAATCAGCCCCAGCATTTT.

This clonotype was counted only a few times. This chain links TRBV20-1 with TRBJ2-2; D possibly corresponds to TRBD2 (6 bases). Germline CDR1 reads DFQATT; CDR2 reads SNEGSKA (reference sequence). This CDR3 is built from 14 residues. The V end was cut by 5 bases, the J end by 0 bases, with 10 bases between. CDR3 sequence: CSAPGTANTGELFF. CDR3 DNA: TGCAGTGCTCCCGGGACTGCGAACACCGGGGAGCTGTTTTTT.

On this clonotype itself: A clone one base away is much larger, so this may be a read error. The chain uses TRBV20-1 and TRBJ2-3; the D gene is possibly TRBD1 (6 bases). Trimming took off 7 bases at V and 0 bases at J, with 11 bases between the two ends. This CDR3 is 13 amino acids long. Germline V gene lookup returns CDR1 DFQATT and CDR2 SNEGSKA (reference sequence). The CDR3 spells CSVGHISTDTQYF. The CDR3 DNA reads TGCAGTGTGGGACATATCAGCACAGATACGCAGTATTTT.

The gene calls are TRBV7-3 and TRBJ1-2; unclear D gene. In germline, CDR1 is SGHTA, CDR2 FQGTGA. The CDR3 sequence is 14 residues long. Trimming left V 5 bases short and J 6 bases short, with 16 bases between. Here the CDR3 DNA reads TGTGCCAGCAGCCAACGACCTGGGCGGCATGGCTACACCTTC. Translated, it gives CASSQRPGRHGYTF. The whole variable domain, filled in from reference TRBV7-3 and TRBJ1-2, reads GAGVSQTPSNKVTEKGKYVELRCDPISGHTALYWYRQSLGQGPEFLIYFQGTGAADDSGLPNDRFFAVRPEGSVSTLKIQRTERGDSAVYLCASSQRPGRHGYTFGSGTRLTVV.

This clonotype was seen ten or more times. The CDR3: CSARPLTGQETQYF. The CDR3 nucleotides read TGCAGTGCTAGACCCCTGACAGGCCAAGAGACCCAGTACTTC. V usage is TRBV20-1 and J usage is TRBJ2-5; perhaps TRBD1 as D (6 bases). Germline CDR1 is DFQATT and CDR2 is SNEGSKA (reference sequence). The CDR3 runs to 14 residues. V was clipped by 2 bases and J by 1 base, with 11 bases between them.

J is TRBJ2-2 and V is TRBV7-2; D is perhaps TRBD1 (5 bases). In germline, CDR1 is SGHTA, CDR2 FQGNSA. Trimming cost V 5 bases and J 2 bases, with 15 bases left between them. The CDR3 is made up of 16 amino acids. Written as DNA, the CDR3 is TGTGCCAGCAGCGCCGGAAGGACACTCAACACCGGGGAGCTGTTTTTT. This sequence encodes CASSAGRTLNTGELFF.

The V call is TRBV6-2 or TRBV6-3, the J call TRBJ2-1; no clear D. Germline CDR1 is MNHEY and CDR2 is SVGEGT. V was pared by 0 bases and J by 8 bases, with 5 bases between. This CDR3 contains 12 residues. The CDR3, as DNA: TGTGCCAGCAGTTACTCCCTTCATGAGCAGTTCTTC. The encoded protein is CASSYSLHEQFF.

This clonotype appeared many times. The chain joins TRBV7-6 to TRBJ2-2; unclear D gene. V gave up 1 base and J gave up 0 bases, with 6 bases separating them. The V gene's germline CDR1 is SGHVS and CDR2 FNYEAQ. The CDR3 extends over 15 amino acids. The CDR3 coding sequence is TGTGCCAGCAGCTTAGTTTCAACGAACACCGGGGAGCTGTTTTTT. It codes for CASSLVSTNTGELFF.

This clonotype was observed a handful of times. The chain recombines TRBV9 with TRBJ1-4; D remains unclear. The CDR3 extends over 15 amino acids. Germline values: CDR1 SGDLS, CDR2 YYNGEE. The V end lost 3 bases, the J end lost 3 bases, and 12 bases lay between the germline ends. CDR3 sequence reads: CASSARLVPNEKLFF. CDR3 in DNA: TGTGCCAGCAGCGCCAGGCTGGTACCTAATGAAAAACTGTTTTTT.

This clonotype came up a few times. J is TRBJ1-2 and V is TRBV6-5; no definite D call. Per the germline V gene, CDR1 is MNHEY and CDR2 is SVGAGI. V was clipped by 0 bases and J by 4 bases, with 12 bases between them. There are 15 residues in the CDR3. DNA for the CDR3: TGTGCCAGCAGTTACTCTTCCGGGGTGAGCTATGGCTACACCTTC. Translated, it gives CASSYSSGVSYGYTF.

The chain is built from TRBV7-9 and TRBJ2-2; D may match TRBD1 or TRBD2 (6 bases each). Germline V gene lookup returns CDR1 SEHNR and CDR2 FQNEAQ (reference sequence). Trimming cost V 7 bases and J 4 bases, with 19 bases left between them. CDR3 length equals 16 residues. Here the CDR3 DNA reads TGTGCCAGCACCAAGGGGGGCGCGCCGATCACCGGGGAGCTGTTTTTT. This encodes CASTKGGAPITGELFF.

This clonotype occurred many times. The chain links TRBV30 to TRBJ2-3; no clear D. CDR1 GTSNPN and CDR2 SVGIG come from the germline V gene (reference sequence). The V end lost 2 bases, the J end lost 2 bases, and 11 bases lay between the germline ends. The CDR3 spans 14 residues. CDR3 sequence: CAWSSLGSTDTQYF. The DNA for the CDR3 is TGTGCCTGGAGTTCCCTAGGTTCCACAGATACGCAGTATTTT.

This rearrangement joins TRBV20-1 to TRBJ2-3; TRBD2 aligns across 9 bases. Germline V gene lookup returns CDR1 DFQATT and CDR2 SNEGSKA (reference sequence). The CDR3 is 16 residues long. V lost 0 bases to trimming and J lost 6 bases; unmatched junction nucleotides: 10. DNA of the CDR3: TGCAGTGCTAGAGATAGTAGCGGGAGACGGGCGGATACGCAGTATTTT. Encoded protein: CSARDSSGRRADTQYF.